These 15 T cell receptor beta chains were sequenced from one sample in a study of PD-L1 blockade in urothelial cancer (dated by TCRdb to about 2017). Receptors were amplified or captured by the immunoSEQ multiplex PCR assay. The immuneACCESS repertoire file appears here via TCRdb, limited to in-frame rearrangements. These files lack a portion of the clones; in checked studies, under half of the deficit traces to unresolved V genes, and the cause of the others is not known. For this sample the table gives tens of thousands of clones, of which 80% to 95% were detected only once. In total, the top ten clones hold 8.3% of the sample. This specimen consisted of PBMCs, obtained around atezolizumab (anti-PD-L1) treatment. Receptors were obtained from a man in his sixties or seventies with urothelial cancer.

This chain connects TRBV7-9 to TRBJ2-1; 8 positions agree with TRBD2. The CDR3 covers 16 residues. The ends lost 3 bases at V and 7 bases at J; junction bases unmatched: 11. Germline V CDR1 and CDR2: SEHNR, FQNEAQ (reference sequence). The DNA of the CDR3 is TGTGCCAGCAGCTTCCGAGCGGGAGACCTCATGAATGAGCAGTTCTTC. It encodes CASSFRAGDLMNEQFF.

The chain combines TRBV6-8 with TRBJ2-7; 7 bases agree with TRBD2. The germline V gene encodes CDR1 MNHGY and CDR2 SAAAGT. J lost 7 bases, V lost 2 bases, and 8 bases had no gene match. The CDR3 sequence is 14 residues long. The CDR3 DNA is TGTGCCAGCAGTTACCAAGGGTCAGCGGGGGAGCAGTACTTC. Amino acid sequence: CASSYQGSAGEQYF.

CDR3 sequence (DNA): TGTGCCAGCAGCTTATCTGGCTCCGAGCAGTACTTC. It is translated as CASSLSGSEQYF. The genes are TRBV11-1 and TRBJ2-7; no firm D call. Trimming stripped 2 bases from V and 6 bases from J, with 8 bases between. The CDR3 length is 12 residues. Germline V gene lookup returns CDR1 SGHAT and CDR2 FQDESV (reference sequence).

The chain has TRBV29-1 and TRBJ2-7; a possible D gene is TRBD1 (6 bases). This CDR3 spans 12 amino acids. Germline assignment: CDR1 SQVTM and CDR2 ANQGSEA. The V gene lost 2 bases and the J gene lost 6 bases, with 11 bases spanning the gap. The CDR3 DNA reads TGCAGCGTTGAAACTGGGGGCCGCGAGCAGTACTTC. This codes for CSVETGGREQYF.

This clone appeared a few times. The chain has TRBV7-9 and TRBJ2-1; 9 bases match TRBD1. Germline V gene data show CDR1 as SEHNR and CDR2 as FQNEAQ (reference sequence). The junction had 12 bases not matched to a gene; V was cut back by 5 bases and J by 1 base. The CDR3 has 18 amino acids. CDR3 bases: TGTGCCAGCAGCCACCCCGGGACAGGGAAGAAGTCCTACAATGAGCAGTTCTTC. Translating it yields CASSHPGTGKKSYNEQFF.

The rearrangement joins TRBV6-6 to TRBJ2-3, with D perhaps matching TRBD2 (6 bases). Trimming shortened V by 2 bases and J by 5 bases, and 17 bases separated the two germline ends. The CDR3 sequence is 16 residues long. Germline-derived CDR1 and CDR2 are MNHNY and SVGAGI (reference sequence). The chain's CDR3 is CASSYPTAGSGDTQYF. In DNA form, the CDR3 reads TGTGCCAGCAGTTACCCTACGGCGGGGAGTGGAGATACGCAGTATTTT.

In its sample, this clone was seen once. CDR3 protein: CASSLLGQGFQETQYF. The CDR3 DNA reads TGCGCCAGCAGCTTGCTTGGACAGGGTTTCCAAGAGACCCAGTACTTC. The V gene is TRBV5-1, the J gene TRBJ2-5, with TRBD1 identical over 8 bases. The CDR3 spans 16 residues. The germline V gene encodes CDR1 SGHRS and CDR2 YFSETQ. The trim removed 1 base at V and 1 base at J, leaving 6 bases unmatched.

The V call is TRBV2, the J call TRBJ2-1; 9 bases agree with TRBD1. Germline V gene data show CDR1 as SNHLY and CDR2 as FYNNEI. CDR3 size: 13 residues. V shed 5 bases and J 5 bases; nucleotides not matched to a gene: 1. The CDR3 sequence: CASSWDRDNEQFF. Here the CDR3 DNA reads TGTGCCAGCAGTTGGGACAGGGACAATGAGCAGTTCTTC.

The chain couples TRBV2 to TRBJ2-3, with D possibly matching TRBD2 (6 bases). Germline CDR1 reads SNHLY; CDR2 reads FYNNEI. V shed 8 bases and J shed 4 bases, with 22 bases lying between them. This CDR3 has 16 amino acids. In DNA, the CDR3 is TGTGCCAGCTGGCCTTACGGGGGTACTTCGGCAGATACGCAGTATTTT. Amino acid sequence: CASWPYGGTSADTQYF.

This chain uses TRBV29-1 with TRBJ2-7; the D gene is possibly TRBD2 (6 bases). V dropped 1 base and J dropped 4 bases, with 20 bases sitting between them. Germline loops: CDR1 SQVTM, CDR2 ANQGSEA. The CDR3 loop spans 16 amino acids. DNA for the CDR3: TGCAGCGTTGAAGCCCCAAATAGCGGAGGCTTATACGAGCAGTACTTC. Encoded protein: CSVEAPNSGGLYEQYF.

The chain employs TRBV5-1 and TRBJ2-1; a possible D gene is TRBD2 (5 bases). With 0 bases removed from V and 9 bases from J, the gap between germline ends came to 10 bases. Germline loops: CDR1 SGHRS, CDR2 YFSETQ. This CDR3 is 13 amino acids long. DNA for the CDR3: TGCGCCAGCAGCTTGGATGGCAGCGGTGAGCAGTTCTTC. Residues: CASSLDGSGEQFF.

This chain links TRBV28 with TRBJ2-7; maybe TRBD2 (5 bases). Trimming shortened V by 5 bases and J by 3 bases, and 8 bases separated the two germline ends. Germline lookup yields CDR1 MDHEN and CDR2 SYDVKM. The CDR3 contains 12 residues. The CDR3 here is CASSRGYYEQYF. The CDR3 coding sequence is TGTGCCAGCAGTCGGGGATACTACGAGCAGTACTTC.

The gene calls are TRBV2 and TRBJ2-3; 12 bases are shared with TRBD2. This CDR3 spans 14 amino acids. Germline CDR1 reads SNHLY; CDR2 reads FYNNEI. V lost 9 bases, J lost 5 bases, and 6 bases stayed unmatched. The CDR3, as DNA: TGTGCCAGTGGCGGGACTAGCGGGCGAGATACGCAGTATTTT. This sequence encodes CASGGTSGRDTQYF.

The chain employs TRBV21-1 and TRBJ1-3; the table gives TRBD1 as D, unverified against the DNA. TRBV21-1 is shown as a pseudogene. This CDR3 is built from 22 residues. This chain's CDR3 is CASSNGSTAGTGDCRGGNTIYF. CDR3 DNA: TGTGCCAGCAGCAACGGGAGTACGGCCGGGACAGGGGACTGCAGGGGTGGAAACACCATATATTTT.

The V and J genes are TRBV7-9 and TRBJ2-1; 13 bases are a match to TRBD2. Germline V lookup: CDR1 SEHNR, CDR2 FQNEAQ (reference sequence). The CDR3 has 16 residues. J was trimmed by 2 bases and V by 4 bases; bases with no gene match: 2. The DNA for the CDR3 is TGTGCCAGCAGCTCAGGACTAGCGGGAGCCTACAATGAGCAGTTCTTC. Protein sequence: CASSSGLAGAYNEQFF.